Following are 31 T cell receptor beta chains from one sample sequenced in a study of shared clonotypes between healthy human individuals. The protocol was immunoSEQ multiplex PCR, while the TCRdb copy is restricted to in-frame clones and leaves out a portion. Among approximately 720,000 clones listed, about two thirds were seen once. The sample taken for sequencing was memory CD4+ T cells sorted from blood. Subset noted: CD45RA-negative fraction. These TCRs come from a woman younger than 45 in good health.

The CDR3 sequence: CASSFWDRGREQYF. CDR3 bases: TGTGCCAGCAGCTTTTGGGACAGGGGGCGCGAGCAGTACTTC. The J gene is TRBJ2-7, the V gene TRBV5-6; 12 bases match TRBD1. V gave up 2 bases and J gave up 6 bases; unmatched junction bases: 3. The CDR3 consists of 14 residues. Germline V CDR1 and CDR2: SGHDT, YYEEEE.

This clone has a count of ten or more. V gene TRBV19 combines with J gene TRBJ2-7, with a possible D match to TRBD2 (5 bases). The ends were cut back, 6 bases at V and 6 bases at J, with 15 bases in the middle. CDR1 and CDR2 (germline): LNHDA, SQIVND (reference sequence). CDR3 length: 13 amino acids. This chain's CDR3 is CASRRDGNGEQYF. CDR3 DNA: TGTGCCAGTAGGCGTGACGGGAACGGCGAGCAGTACTTC.

In its sample, this clone was seen a few times. The V call is TRBV5-4, the J call TRBJ2-5; perhaps TRBD2 as D (5 bases). Trimming cost V 5 bases and J 2 bases, with 10 bases left between them. The V gene's germline CDR1 is SGHNT and CDR2 YYREEE (reference sequence). This CDR3 has 13 residues. The CDR3 nucleotides are TGTGCCAGCAGTACCCGGGGTCAAGAGACCCAGTACTTC. Its protein is CASSTRGQETQYF.

In this sample, this clone turned up a few times. This chain joins TRBV5-1 and TRBJ2-1, with 10 bases identical to TRBD1. CDR3 length equals 15 residues. Germline CDR1 and CDR2: SGHRS and YFSETQ. Trimming at V came to 6 bases and at J to 7 bases, leaving 10 bases not matched to a gene. The CDR3 nucleotides read TGCGCCAGCAACGAAATGGGACAGGGGTCGAATGAGCAGTTCTTC. Encoded protein: CASNEMGQGSNEQFF.

The V and J genes are TRBV7-2 and TRBJ1-2, with 7 bases fitting TRBD1. CDR3 length: 15 residues. From germline, CDR1 is SGHTA and CDR2 FQGNSA. After removal of 1 base from V and 3 bases from J, the junction contained 5 bases not matched to a gene. As DNA, the CDR3 is TGTGCCAGCAGCTTAGGGAGGGGGCACGACTATGGCTACACCTTC. Translating gives CASSLGRGHDYGYTF.

This chain links TRBV27 with TRBJ2-3; D is perhaps TRBD1 (8 bases). Trimming took off 6 bases at V and 3 bases at J, with 16 bases between the two ends. CDR1 is MNHEY and CDR2 is SMNVEV in the germline V gene (reference sequence). The length of the CDR3 is 15 residues. In DNA form, the CDR3 reads TGTGCCAGCAGCTCACAGGGGGGGAGAACAGATACGCAGTATTTT. Protein: CASSSQGGRTDTQYF.

The sample holds one count of this clone. The chain is built from TRBV9 and TRBJ2-3; 7 nucleotides agree with TRBD1. CDR1 is SGDLS, CDR2 YYNGEE, per germline. There are 16 residues in the CDR3. Trimming cost V 3 bases and J 2 bases; bases outside gene matches: 9. The CDR3 DNA follows: TGTGCCAGCAGCGGCCCGGACAGGTTCTCCACAGATACGCAGTATTTT. Encoded protein: CASSGPDRFSTDTQYF. The whole variable domain, remainder taken from reference TRBV9 and TRBJ2-3, is DSGVTQTPKHLITATGQRVTLRCSPRSGDLSVYWYQQSLDQGLQFLIQYYNGEERAKGNILERFSAQQFPDLHSELNLSSLELGDSALYFCASSGPDRFSTDTQYFGPGTRLTVL.

The genes are TRBV7-6 and TRBJ2-2; 8 bases align to TRBD2. V dropped 3 bases and J dropped 1; count of bases not matched to a gene: 7. Germline CDR1 reads SGHVS; CDR2 reads FNYEAQ. This CDR3 is 17 amino acids long. CDR3 nucleotides: TGTGCCAGCAGCTTCAGAGATAGCGGGGTGAACACCGGGGAGCTGTTTTTT. Translation: CASSFRDSGVNTGELFF.

V usage is TRBV6-1 and J usage is TRBJ2-2; 8 bases match TRBD2. The ends lost 6 bases at V and 4 bases at J; junction bases unmatched: 7. The CDR3 sequence is 15 residues long. CDR1 MNHNS and CDR2 SASEGT come from the germline V gene. The CDR3 sequence is CASSLSGIGTGELFF. The CDR3 DNA follows: TGTGCCAGCAGCCTTAGCGGGATCGGCACCGGGGAGCTGTTTTTT.

The chain links TRBV27 to TRBJ2-3, with TRBD2 matching 12 bases. CDR1 and CDR2 (germline): MNHEY, SMNVEV (reference sequence). There are 18 residues in the CDR3. V lost 6 bases, J lost 7 bases, and 17 bases stayed unmatched. The CDR3 DNA reads as TGTGCCAGCAGGTCCACTCCATGGCTAGCGGGGGGGAGGAATACGCAGTATTTT. This sequence encodes CASRSTPWLAGGRNTQYF.

This clone was picked up a small number of times. J is TRBJ2-2 and V is TRBV11-2; maybe TRBD2 (5 bases). The CDR3 covers 14 residues. V dropped 1 base and J dropped 6 bases, with 9 bases sitting between them. Germline CDR1 SGHAT, CDR2 FQNNGV. CDR3 DNA: TGTGCCAGCAGCTTAGTTTCGGGGTCCGGGGAGCTGTTTTTT. Its protein product is CASSLVSGSGELFF.

This clone showed up just a few times. The chain recombines TRBV2 with TRBJ2-1, with D perhaps TRBD1 (7 bases). Germline values: CDR1 SNHLY, CDR2 FYNNEI. The CDR3 consists of 13 residues. The chain's CDR3 is CARAGQQYNEQFF. Written as DNA, the CDR3 is TGTGCGAGGGCGGGACAGCAGTACAATGAGCAGTTCTTC.

This clone has a single count. V and J are TRBV19 and TRBJ1-2; D is possibly TRBD1 (5 bases). Germline CDR1 and CDR2: LNHDA and SQIVND (reference sequence). This CDR3 is built from 16 residues. Trimming left V 4 bases short and J 3 bases short, with 18 bases between. The CDR3 is CASSKTGATSHYGYTF. CDR3 DNA: TGTGCCAGTAGTAAAACCGGGGCCACCTCACACTATGGCTACACCTTC.

V gene TRBV6-1 combines with J gene TRBJ2-7; TRBD2 agrees at 9 bases. This CDR3 region has 15 residues. Trimming took 5 bases from V and 2 from J; bases not matched to a gene: 7. Per germline, CDR1 MNHNS and CDR2 SASEGT. Here the CDR3 reads CASSPLTSGPYEQYF. DNA for the CDR3: TGTGCCAGCAGTCCTTTGACTAGCGGTCCCTACGAGCAGTACTTC.

This chain joins TRBV11-2 and TRBJ2-2, with D tentatively TRBD2 (6 bases). CDR3 length: 15 amino acids. CDR1 and CDR2 from the germline V gene are SGHAT and FQNNGV. V dropped 5 bases and J dropped 3 bases, with 13 bases sitting between them. The CDR3 region is CASSRGNSDTGELFF. As DNA, the CDR3 is TGTGCCAGCAGCCGCGGGAATTCTGACACCGGGGAGCTGTTTTTT.

The rearrangement joins TRBV10-3 to TRBJ1-1; D uncertain. V was clipped by 6 bases and J by 1 base, with 9 bases between them. This CDR3 region has 13 residues. Germline lookup yields CDR1 ENHRY and CDR2 SYGVKD. In DNA form, the CDR3 reads TGTGCCATCAGCACGGCTGCGAACACTGAAGCTTTCTTT. Translating it yields CAISTAANTEAFF.

CDR3 nucleotide sequence: TGTGCCAGCAGTGCGAGGGACAGGGGGGCAGATACGCAGTATTTT. Its translation is CASSARDRGADTQYF. The J gene is TRBJ2-3, the V gene TRBV6-1, with TRBD1 identical over 11 bases. J gave up 4 bases and V 4 bases, and 4 bases lay outside the gene matches. Germline V gives CDR1 MNHNS, CDR2 SASEGT. CDR3 length: 15 residues.

This chain joins TRBV7-2 and TRBJ2-1, with TRBD2 matching 7 bases. The CDR3 spans 15 residues. The junction had 4 bases not matched to a gene; V was cut back by 5 bases and J by 0 bases. In germline, CDR1 is SGHTA, CDR2 FQGNSA. This CDR3 reads CASSPGRRSYNEQFF. In nucleotides, the CDR3 is TGTGCCAGCAGCCCCGGGAGGCGCTCCTACAATGAGCAGTTCTTC.

The genes are TRBV7-2 and TRBJ2-1, with 10 bases lining up with TRBD2. Trimming took 4 bases from V and 8 from J; bases not matched to a gene: 11. The CDR3 consists of 16 residues. Germline assignment: CDR1 SGHTA and CDR2 FQGNSA. The CDR3 DNA sequence: TGTGCCAGCAGCTCCCGCGCTAGCGGGAGAGAGGATGAGCAGTTCTTC. It translates to CASSSRASGREDEQFF.

This chain joins TRBV6-1 and TRBJ2-5; 8 bases are shared with TRBD1. The DNA end lines up better with TRBJ2-7; the J call may be wrong. There are 13 residues in the CDR3. Germline loops: CDR1 MNHNS, CDR2 SASEGT. The CDR3 region has the DNA TGTGCCAGCATCGTAGACAGGGGCTACGAGCAGTACTTC. Encoded protein: CASIVDRGYEQYF.

J is TRBJ2-1 and V is TRBV29-1; TRBD2 matches at 12 bases. CDR3 length: 17 residues. Losses at the gene ends were 6 bases for V and 0 bases for J; bases not matched to a gene: 9. The germline CDR1 and CDR2 sequences are SQVTM and ANQGSEA. The CDR3, as DNA: TGCAGCGTAACCAGGGGACTAGCGGGTAGCTCCTACAATGAGCAGTTCTTC. Translated: CSVTRGLAGSSYNEQFF.

The V and J genes are TRBV4-1 and TRBJ2-7, with 9 bases matching TRBD1. This CDR3 spans 16 amino acids. The ends lost 1 base at V and 6 bases at J; junction bases unmatched: 10. In germline, CDR1 is MGHRA, CDR2 YSYEKL. The CDR3 DNA sequence: TGCGCCAGCAGCCAAGCCGAACCGGGACAGGGATTCGAGCAGTACTTC. It is translated as CASSQAEPGQGFEQYF.

As concerns this clone: This same CDR3 is encoded by further DNA sequences in the sample. This chain links TRBV7-9 with TRBJ1-1, with 7 bases matching TRBD1. CDR1 SEHNR and CDR2 FQNEAQ come from the germline V gene (reference sequence). The CDR3 consists of 13 residues. V trimming: 6 bases; J trimming: 5 bases; junction bases outside the gene matches: 6. The CDR3 protein is CASRTTGETEAFF. The CDR3 nucleotides read TGTGCCAGCAGAACAACAGGGGAAACTGAAGCTTTCTTT. Supplemented by reference TRBV7-9 and TRBJ1-1, the full variable domain reads DTGVSQNPRHKITKRGQNVTFRCDPISEHNRLYWYRQTLGQGPEFLTYFQNEAQLEKSRLLSDRFSAERPKGSFSTLEIQRTEQGDSAMYLCASRTTGETEAFFGQGTRLTVV.

This rearrangement joins TRBV27 to TRBJ2-6; D might be TRBD2 (5 bases). Germline CDR1 MNHEY, CDR2 SMNVEV (reference sequence). The length of the CDR3 is 18 residues. V dropped 6 bases and J dropped 1 base, with 19 bases sitting between them. CDR3 coding DNA: TGTGCCAGCAGCCTTCGGGGTGGCTCTTTGTCTGGGGCCAACGTCCTGACTTTC. Translated, it gives CASSLRGGSLSGANVLTF.

Points on this clone: Other DNA variants within this sample encode the same CDR3. This chain links TRBV4-2 with TRBJ1-2, with D possibly TRBD1 on 6 matching bases. The CDR3 is made up of 15 amino acids. Looked up from germline, CDR1 is LGHNA and CDR2 is YNFKEQ. Trimming took 4 bases from V and 2 from J, leaving 14 bases between them. The CDR3 sequence is CASSPLLGANYGYTF. CDR3 sequence (DNA): TGTGCCAGCAGCCCCCTTTTGGGGGCGAACTATGGCTACACCTTC.

The V call is TRBV6-6, the J call TRBJ1-2, with 8 positions matching TRBD1. The CDR3 has 14 amino acids. From germline, CDR1 is MNHNY and CDR2 SVGAGI (reference sequence). V lost 5 bases to trimming and J lost 2 bases; unmatched junction nucleotides: 4. DNA of the CDR3: TGTGCCAGCAGTGCGGGACAGGTGAACTATGGCTACACCTTC. It encodes CASSAGQVNYGYTF.

The V call is TRBV6-5, the J call TRBJ2-5; 7 bases fit TRBD2. CDR1 and CDR2 (germline): MNHEY, SVGAGI. This CDR3 is 14 amino acids long. Trimming took 5 bases from V and 9 from J; bases not matched to a gene: 12. The CDR3 is CASSRDPGGTPQYF. CDR3 in DNA: TGTGCCAGCAGTAGAGACCCCGGGGGGACGCCCCAGTACTTC.

As for this clone: A single base separates this from a much larger clone, so it may be a read error. The identical CDR3 is also encoded by other nucleotide sequences in the sample. This rearrangement joins TRBV5-1 to TRBJ2-3, with D perhaps matching TRBD1 (6 bases). This CDR3 comprises 14 residues. Germline V lookup: CDR1 SGHRS, CDR2 YFSETQ. The V and J ends lost 4 bases and 2 bases respectively, with 11 bases between them. The DNA of the CDR3 is TGCGCCAGCAGCCCCGGGACAATCACAGATACGCAGTATTTT. Amino acids: CASSPGTITDTQYF.

The chain is built from TRBV9 and TRBJ2-3, with D perhaps TRBD1 or TRBD2 (5 bases each). This CDR3 region has 15 residues. CDR1 is SGDLS, CDR2 YYNGEE, per germline. V lost 4 bases, J lost 3 bases, and 15 bases lay in between. The CDR3 is CASSPPGTTTDTQYF. The CDR3 nucleotides are TGTGCCAGCAGCCCACCGGGGACGACAACAGATACGCAGTATTTT.

This clone came up a few times. The V gene is TRBV6-5, the J gene TRBJ2-1; 14 bases map to TRBD2. After removal of 5 bases from V and 8 bases from J, the junction contained 5 bases not matched to a gene. Germline-derived CDR1 and CDR2 are MNHEY and SVGAGI. The CDR3 is 15 residues long. The chain's CDR3 is CASSRLAGGRDEQFF. The CDR3 DNA sequence: TGTGCCAGCAGTCGACTAGCGGGAGGGAGGGATGAGCAGTTCTTC.

The chain employs TRBV4-1 and TRBJ2-7, with TRBD1 matching 10 bases. J lost 5 bases, V lost 1 base, and 5 bases had no gene match. Germline V lookup: CDR1 MGHRA, CDR2 YSYEKL. This CDR3 contains 15 residues. The CDR3 DNA is TGCGCCAGCAGCCAAGGGGGACAGGGGTACAACGAGCAGTACTTC. This sequence encodes CASSQGGQGYNEQYF.